The clone carrying this TCR beta chain was seen repeatedly, ten times or more. V shed 10 bases and J shed 0 bases, with 15 bases lying between them. Per germline, CDR1 ENHRY and CDR2 SYGVKD. The CDR3 sequence is 15 residues long. Sequencing of 15-18 subjects in each run yielded over 200 million TCR-beta sequences. In TCRdb, the 5' RACE reads were re-called with MiXCR into one record per CDR3 protein. The sample lists tens of thousands of distinct CDR3 sequences, about 2.5% occurring once. The sample comes from a study of neurological immune-mediated disorders. This sequence joins TRBV10-3 and TRBJ1-4; tentatively, D is TRBD1 (5 bases). This TCR was recovered from a man aged 50 or older with multiple sclerosis. The sample taken for sequencing was PBMCs. The CDR3 spells CATAAGAATNEKLFF. The CDR3 DNA is TGTGCCACCGCCGCCGGGGCTGCAACTAATGAAAAACTGTTTTTT.